This entry lists 31 T cell receptor beta chains sequenced from one sample in a study of patients and donors after allogeneic stem cell transplantation. TCRdb itself ran the RT-PCR reads through MiXCR, one entry per CDR3 protein. The sample lists 110,000 or so distinct CDR3 sequences, approximately 40% occurring once. Sequencing was performed on blood, either unsorted or a sorted T cell fraction (not recorded which). The receptors were gathered from a human donor who was either an allogeneic HSCT recipient or a stem cell or donor lymphocyte infusion donor (not recorded which). It is not recorded whose cells these are; they may come from a transplant donor.

The CDR3 DNA follows: TGCGCCAGCAGCGAGACTAGCGGTCGGCACAATGAGCAGTTCTTC. This gives the protein CASSETSGRHNEQFF. The V call is TRBV5-1, the J call TRBJ2-1; 9 bases match TRBD2. The CDR3 length is 15 residues. V shed 4 bases, J shed 5 bases, and the junction held 7 bases outside the gene matches. The V gene's germline CDR1 is SGHRS and CDR2 YFSETQ. Together with reference TRBV5-1 and TRBJ2-1, the CDR3 gives the full variable domain: KAGVTQTPRYLIKTRGQQVTLSCSPISGHRSVSWYQQTPGQGLQFLFEYFSETQRNKGNFPGRFSGRQFSNSRSEMNVSTLELGDSALYLCASSETSGRHNEQFFGPGTRLTVL.

V is TRBV2 and J is TRBJ2-1; 9 nucleotides align to TRBD2. V lost 7 bases, J lost 8 bases, and 9 bases stayed unmatched. The CDR3 loop spans 14 amino acids. The germline V gene has CDR1 SNHLY and CDR2 FYNNEI. CDR3 DNA sequence: TGTGCCAGCAAAGTAGCGGGAGTTAGGGATGAGCAGTTCTTC. It specifies CASKVAGVRDEQFF.

The chain uses TRBV5-1 and TRBJ1-1, with 8 bases fitting TRBD1. The CDR3 is 14 amino acids. V lost 4 bases, J lost 0 bases, and 2 bases stayed unmatched. Per the germline V gene, CDR1 is SGHRS and CDR2 is YFSETQ. The CDR3 sequence is CASSKDRVNTEAFF. CDR3 bases: TGCGCCAGCAGCAAGGACAGGGTGAACACTGAAGCTTTCTTT.

This chain joins TRBV7-9 and TRBJ1-3; 8 positions agree with TRBD1. The CDR3 consists of 15 residues. In germline, CDR1 is SEHNR, CDR2 FQNEAQ (reference sequence). Unmatched junction bases numbered 6, after V lost 5 bases and J lost 3 bases. CDR3 nucleotide sequence: TGTGCCAGCAGCCAGGACAGGGTGCATGGAAACACCATATATTTT. Amino acids: CASSQDRVHGNTIYF.

The chain is built from TRBV18 and TRBJ1-3; D gene uncertain. With 3 bases removed from V and 4 bases from J, the gap between germline ends came to 7 bases. The CDR3 has 13 residues. CDR1 KGHSH and CDR2 LQKENI come from the germline V gene. The CDR3 loop reads CASSPGSGNTIYF. CDR3 in DNA: TGTGCCAGCTCACCTGGGTCGGGAAACACCATATATTTT.

This sequence joins TRBV6-6 and TRBJ2-2; possibly TRBD1 for D (5 bases). CDR1 and CDR2 from the germline V gene are MNHNY and SVGAGI (reference sequence). V lost 2 bases and J lost 2, with 9 bases in between. The CDR3 runs to 15 residues. CDR3 in DNA: TGTGCCAGCAGTTACACGACAGTAAACACCGGGGAGCTGTTTTTT. As protein: CASSYTTVNTGELFF.

The V call is TRBV4-3, the J call TRBJ1-1, with 8 bases identical to TRBD1. V was clipped by 3 bases and J by 0 bases; unmatched bases: 12. CDR1 is LGHNA, CDR2 YSLEER, per germline. The CDR3 length is 18 residues. The CDR3, as DNA: TGCGCCAGCAGCCAGGCCCCTGGGACAGGCCGGATGAACACTGAAGCTTTCTTT. Amino acids: CASSQAPGTGRMNTEAFF.

The rearrangement uses TRBV12-3 or TRBV12-4 and TRBJ2-5, with 8 positions matching TRBD2. The ends lost 6 bases at V and 1 base at J; junction bases unmatched: 4. The CDR3 runs to 14 residues. The CDR3 is CASSTLAVQETQYF. The CDR3, as DNA: TGTGCCAGCAGCACACTAGCGGTCCAAGAGACCCAGTACTTC.

The chain employs TRBV29-1 and TRBJ1-1, with D uncertain. The V and J ends lost 7 bases and 2 bases respectively, with 8 bases between them. This CDR3 comprises 11 residues. Germline-derived CDR1 and CDR2 are SQVTM and ANQGSEA. The CDR3 here is CSAVINTEAFF. For the CDR3, the DNA is TGCAGCGCCGTCATAAACACTGAAGCTTTCTTT.

This chain links TRBV20-1 with TRBJ2-7; no clear D. Trimming left V 0 bases short and J 0 bases short, with 12 bases between. Germline lookup yields CDR1 DFQATT and CDR2 SNEGSKA (reference sequence). This CDR3 contains 15 residues. CDR3 residues: CSARERALSSYEQYF. The CDR3 nucleotides read TGCAGTGCTAGAGAGCGAGCACTGAGCTCCTACGAGCAGTACTTC.

The chain carries TRBV30 and TRBJ1-4; possible D gene TRBD1, 5 bases. Germline V gene sequence: CDR1 GTSNPN, CDR2 SVGIG (reference sequence). The CDR3 is 14 amino acids. V was clipped by 4 bases and J by 5 bases, with 14 bases between them. The CDR3 region is CAWTRTPFNEKLFF. Here the CDR3 DNA reads TGTGCCTGGACCCGGACACCATTCAATGAAAAACTGTTTTTT. Complete variable domain (other parts from reference TRBV30 and TRBJ1-4): SQTIHQWPATLVQPVGSPLSLECTVEGTSNPNLYWYRQAAGRGLQLLFYSVGIGQISSEVPQNLSASRPQDRQFILSSKKLLLSDSGFYLCAWTRTPFNEKLFFGSGTQLSVL.

This clonotype was found a few times. V usage is TRBV7-2 and J usage is TRBJ1-4; D is perhaps TRBD1 (5 bases). The V gene lost 7 bases and the J gene lost 6 bases, with 15 bases spanning the gap. CDR1 and CDR2 (germline): SGHTA, FQGNSA. The CDR3 spans 14 residues. The CDR3 protein is CASTLHWGDEKLFF. The DNA of the CDR3 is TGTGCCAGCACCCTCCACTGGGGCGATGAAAAACTGTTTTTT.

The rearrangement uses TRBV27 and TRBJ1-5, with D unclear. This CDR3 contains 13 residues. Germline V CDR1 and CDR2: MNHEY, SMNVEV (reference sequence). V was clipped by 6 bases and J by 7 bases, with 13 bases between them. In DNA form, the CDR3 reads TGTGCCAGCAGACTCCAACCTCTGCAGCCCCAGCATTTT. It yields the protein CASRLQPLQPQHF.

This clonotype was detected a few times. The chain has TRBV20-1 and TRBJ1-6; the match to TRBD1 covers 7 bases. The trim removed 3 bases at V and 10 bases at J, leaving 12 bases unmatched. Germline V gene data show CDR1 as DFQATT and CDR2 as SNEGSKA (reference sequence). The length of the CDR3 is 15 residues. The CDR3 loop is CSASKTGASGSPLHF. CDR3 in DNA: TGCAGTGCTAGCAAAACAGGGGCCTCGGGGTCACCCCTCCACTTT.

This chain connects TRBV15 to TRBJ2-2; D is unclear. CDR1 is LNHNV, CDR2 YYDKDF, per germline (reference sequence). CDR3 length: 16 residues. Trimming removed 4 bases at V and 0 bases at J, with 12 bases between. The CDR3 spells CATSTHSFANTGELFF. The CDR3 coding sequence is TGTGCCACCAGCACCCACAGCTTCGCGAACACCGGGGAGCTGTTTTTT.

This chain joins TRBV12-3 or TRBV12-4 and TRBJ1-2; unclear D gene. The CDR3 runs 13 residues. The V end lost 7 bases, the J end lost 2 bases, and 11 bases lay between the germline ends. In DNA, the CDR3 is TGTGCCAGCACGGCCCTATTAAACTATGGCTACACCTTC. Encoded protein: CASTALLNYGYTF.

Here the CDR3 DNA reads TGCAGTGCTAGAGTTTGGCGGGAGAAGTCCTACGAGCAGTACTTC. It yields the protein CSARVWREKSYEQYF. V and J are TRBV20-1 and TRBJ2-7; 7 nucleotides align to TRBD2. There are 15 residues in the CDR3. Germline V gene data show CDR1 as DFQATT and CDR2 as SNEGSKA (reference sequence). With 1 base clipped from V and 1 base from J, the junction kept 7 bases outside the gene matches.

As DNA, the CDR3 is TGCAGTGCTAGAGTTCCTCAGCCTCCTTACGAGCAGTACTTC. Translation gives CSARVPQPPYEQYF. The rearrangement uses TRBV20-1 and TRBJ2-7; no firm D call. CDR1 and CDR2 from the germline V gene are DFQATT and SNEGSKA (reference sequence). Trimming stripped 1 base from V and 4 bases from J, with 14 bases between. CDR3 size: 14 residues.

This clonotype was counted a single time. The chain uses TRBV5-1 and TRBJ1-2, with 7 bases lining up with TRBD1. From germline, CDR1 is SGHRS and CDR2 YFSETQ. This CDR3 spans 14 amino acids. Trimming at V came to 0 bases and at J to 5 bases, leaving 4 bases not matched to a gene. In DNA, the CDR3 is TGCGCCAGCAGCTTGGAAGTGGGACAGTATGGCTACACCTTC. Encoded protein: CASSLEVGQYGYTF.

This clonotype was counted ten times or more. The gene calls are TRBV12-3 or TRBV12-4 and TRBJ1-6; D is unresolved. Trimming shortened V by 4 bases and J by 3 bases, and 10 bases separated the two germline ends. The CDR3 is made up of 15 amino acids. CDR3 nucleotide sequence: TGTGCCAGCAGTTCCCGACAATTCTATAATTCACCCCTCCACTTT. This gives the protein CASSSRQFYNSPLHF.

V usage is TRBV28 and J usage is TRBJ2-7, with a weak D call TRBD1 (5 bases). The ends were cut back, 4 bases at V and 3 bases at J, with 16 bases in the middle. The CDR3 has 15 residues. Germline assignment: CDR1 MDHEN and CDR2 SYDVKM. The CDR3 region has the DNA TGTGCCAGCAGTTCCCCCCAGGGCTTCCTCTACGAGCAGTACTTC. Encoded protein: CASSSPQGFLYEQYF.

The chain couples TRBV19 to TRBJ2-3, with 7 bases matching TRBD2. V shed 3 bases, J shed 2 bases, and the junction held 5 bases outside the gene matches. This CDR3 region has 15 residues. Germline CDR1 reads LNHDA; CDR2 reads SQIVND (reference sequence). CDR3 sequence: CASSMGLADTDTQYF. The CDR3 DNA reads TGTGCCAGTAGTATGGGGCTAGCGGACACAGATACGCAGTATTTT.

The gene calls are TRBV27 and TRBJ2-2, with D maybe TRBD2 (7 bases). With 8 bases removed from V and 5 bases from J, the gap between germline ends came to 15 bases. The CDR3 is made up of 14 amino acids. Germline lookup yields CDR1 MNHEY and CDR2 SMNVEV (reference sequence). CDR3 bases: TGTGCCAGCGCCCGAGGGGGGGTTACCGGGGAGCTGTTTTTT. It is translated as CASARGGVTGELFF.

The chain recombines TRBV6-6 with TRBJ2-5, with TRBD2 identical over 12 bases. The V gene end was trimmed by 6 bases and the J gene end by 6 bases; junction bases not matched to a gene: 5. CDR1 MNHNY and CDR2 SVGAGI come from the germline V gene (reference sequence). The CDR3 has 14 residues. The CDR3 reads CASSLTSGRQTQYF. In nucleotides, the CDR3 is TGTGCCAGCAGCCTCACTAGCGGGAGGCAGACCCAGTACTTC.

This chain connects TRBV27 to TRBJ2-6; D not certain. The length of the CDR3 is 14 residues. Germline assignment: CDR1 MNHEY and CDR2 SMNVEV (reference sequence). Trimming left V 10 bases short and J 0 bases short, with 10 bases between. The chain's CDR3 is CATLPISGANVLTF. The CDR3 DNA follows: TGTGCCACCCTGCCTATCTCTGGGGCCAACGTCCTGACTTTC.

The chain links TRBV6-1 to TRBJ1-1, with D hard to call. CDR1 and CDR2 from the germline V gene are MNHNS and SASEGT. The CDR3 contains 14 residues. Trimming took 4 bases from V and 4 from J, leaving 13 bases between them. This CDR3 reads CASSGSRRVTEAFF. DNA for the CDR3: TGTGCCAGCAGTGGATCAAGGCGGGTCACTGAAGCTTTCTTT.

This clonotype was counted at least ten times. The gene calls are TRBV7-9 and TRBJ1-1, with D uncertain. From germline, CDR1 is SEHNR and CDR2 FQNEAQ (reference sequence). The CDR3 extends over 17 amino acids. V lost 0 bases and J 0 bases, leaving 14 bases between the germline ends. In DNA form, the CDR3 reads TGTGCCAGCAGCTTAGCGGGAAGGGTGGCCATGAACACTGAAGCTTTCTTT. This codes for CASSLAGRVAMNTEAFF.

The J gene is TRBJ1-2, the V gene TRBV6-1; D possibly corresponds to TRBD1 (5 bases). CDR1 and CDR2 from the germline V gene are MNHNS and SASEGT. CDR3 length: 14 amino acids. The ends were cut back, 4 bases at V and 7 bases at J, with 16 bases in the middle. The DNA for the CDR3 is TGTGCCAGCAGTGTTCGGGTGATTGGGGGTGGCTACACCTTC. This translates into CASSVRVIGGGYTF.

This clonotype was detected ten times or more. This chain links TRBV12-3 or TRBV12-4 with TRBJ1-5, with unresolved D. Trimming stripped 5 bases from V and 4 bases from J, with 6 bases between. CDR3 length: 12 amino acids. The DNA of the CDR3 is TGTGCCAGCAGTCCCCCAAATCAGCCCCAGCATTTT. Its protein is CASSPPNQPQHF.

CDR3 DNA: TGCGCCAGCAGCCCGCGAATTGGAGGGGCGGCGAACACTGAAGCTTTCTTT. This translates into CASSPRIGGAANTEAFF. V and J are TRBV5-1 and TRBJ1-1; a possible D gene is TRBD1 (5 bases). The V end lost 4 bases, the J end lost 1 base, and 20 bases lay between the germline ends. From germline, CDR1 is SGHRS and CDR2 YFSETQ. The CDR3 consists of 17 residues.

This chain connects TRBV20-1 to TRBJ1-2; 12 bases agree with TRBD1. This CDR3 is 15 amino acids long. Germline V CDR1 and CDR2: DFQATT, SNEGSKA (reference sequence). The junction had 4 bases not matched to a gene; V was cut back by 0 bases and J by 5 bases. CDR3 sequence reads: CSAREGQGAYYGYTF. CDR3 DNA sequence: TGCAGTGCTAGAGAGGGACAGGGGGCATATTATGGCTACACCTTC.